The 28 T cell receptor beta chains presented below share a single source sample, sequenced in a study of T cells in Graves' hyperthyroidism and ophthalmopathy. TCR beta CDR3 region amplification was performed from RNA transcripts. Carried out on the TCR CDR3, a first-round RT-PCR used the HTBI primer set. In TCRdb, the multiplex PCR reads were re-called with MiXCR into one record per CDR3 protein. Of hundreds of thousands of distinct CDR3 sequences listed, approximately 14% were seen once; the top ten hold about an eighth. The sequencing sample was made of blood. The receptors come from a woman between 45 and 65 years old with Graves' ophthalmopathy.

This clonotype has ten or more counts. One junction end does not reproduce the germline sequence, and a read error may be involved. This chain connects TRBV30 to TRBJ2-7, with TRBD2 identical over 7 bases. Per the germline V gene, CDR1 is GTSNPN and CDR2 is SVGIG (reference sequence). The CDR3 contains 15 residues. This chain's CDR3 is CTWKSGLMAPYEQYF. In DNA, the CDR3 is TGTACCTGGAAGTCGGGACTAATGGCCCCCTACGAGCAGTACTTC.

Many counts were recorded for this clonotype. The chain links TRBV7-2 to TRBJ1-4, with TRBD1 identical over 11 bases. Germline trimming cut 4 bases from V and 6 bases from J; bases unmatched to any gene: 1. Germline V gene lookup returns CDR1 SGHTA and CDR2 FQGNSA. This CDR3 is built from 14 residues. The CDR3 here is CASSWDRGDEKLFF. CDR3 nucleotides: TGTGCCAGCAGCTGGGACAGGGGGGATGAAAAACTGTTTTTT.

This clonotype was seen more than once but under ten times. This rearrangement joins TRBV28 to TRBJ1-1, with D unclear. Trimming pared 3 bases from V and 7 bases from J, leaving 12 bases between. In germline, CDR1 is MDHEN, CDR2 SYDVKM. This CDR3 has 13 amino acids. As DNA, the CDR3 is TGTGCCAGCAGTTTTGAATTTGGCAGTGAAGCTTTCTTT. This codes for CASSFEFGSEAFF.

There are a few counts of this clonotype. V and J are TRBV15 and TRBJ2-5; no reliable D call. Deletions cut 9 bases from V and 0 bases from J, with 5 bases between. Germline V gene data show CDR1 as LNHNV and CDR2 as YYDKDF (reference sequence). CDR3 size: 11 residues. DNA of the CDR3: TGTGCCACGAGTTACCAAGAGACCCAGTACTTC. Translation gives CATSYQETQYF.

This clonotype was counted at least ten times. The V and J genes are TRBV7-2 and TRBJ2-2; 12 bases match TRBD2. V lost 1 base and J lost 6; bases outside the gene matches: 6. The CDR3 extends over 17 amino acids. From germline, CDR1 is SGHTA and CDR2 FQGNSA. In nucleotides, the CDR3 is TGTGCCAGCAGCTTAGGGAGACTAGCGGGAGTCGCCGGGGAGCTGTTTTTT. Amino acids: CASSLGRLAGVAGELFF.

The chain links TRBV24-1 to TRBJ2-1; D is unresolved. Trimming removed 2 bases from V and 6 bases from J, with 13 bases in between. Germline CDR1 is KGHDR and CDR2 is SFDVKD. CDR3 length: 15 residues. CDR3 DNA: TGTGCCACCAGTGATTCAGCCGGCCCCCTCAATGAGCAGTTCTTC. This translates into CATSDSAGPLNEQFF.

This clonotype has a count of ten or more. The chain employs TRBV7-9 and TRBJ2-5; TRBD2 matches 10 bases. V was pared by 0 bases and J by 4 bases, with 5 bases of the junction left unmatched. The CDR3 sequence is 16 residues long. In germline, CDR1 is SEHNR, CDR2 FQNEAQ (reference sequence). In DNA form, the CDR3 reads TGTGCCAGCAGCTTAGCGCACAGCGGGAGGGGAGAGACCCAGTACTTC. Protein product: CASSLAHSGRGETQYF.

This clonotype has only a few counts. The V call is TRBV6-5, the J call TRBJ1-3; D is possibly TRBD1 (6 bases). Germline V gene data show CDR1 as MNHEY and CDR2 as SVGAGI. This CDR3 is built from 19 residues. V was clipped by 0 bases and J by 1 base, with 19 bases between them. The CDR3 sequence is CASSYSYHFTGTSGNTIYF. The CDR3 nucleotides read TGTGCCAGCAGTTACTCGTATCATTTTACCGGGACATCTGGAAACACCATATATTTT.

DNA for the CDR3: TGCGCCAGCAGCCAAGAGTCCGGGACAGGAAATGAAAAACTGTTTTTT. It yields the protein CASSQESGTGNEKLFF. J is TRBJ1-4 and V is TRBV4-3, with TRBD1 matching over 8 bases. The CDR3 consists of 16 residues. V was clipped by 0 bases and J by 5 bases; unmatched bases: 5. Germline lookup yields CDR1 LGHNA and CDR2 YSLEER.

This clonotype occurred a few times. The chain links TRBV7-9 to TRBJ1-1; no firm D call. V shed 5 bases and J shed 4 bases, with 17 bases lying between them. The CDR3 runs to 15 residues. CDR1 and CDR2 from the germline V gene are SEHNR and FQNEAQ (reference sequence). Here the CDR3 reads CASSLTSRRTTEAFF. CDR3 DNA: TGTGCCAGCAGCCTTACGTCGCGCAGGACCACTGAAGCTTTCTTT.

This clonotype was seen at least ten times. The gene calls are TRBV20-1 and TRBJ2-3; 7 bases agree with TRBD1. V lost 0 bases, J lost 0 bases, and 6 bases stayed unmatched. Germline V gene lookup returns CDR1 DFQATT and CDR2 SNEGSKA (reference sequence). The CDR3 has 16 residues. CDR3 bases: TGCAGTGCTAGAGATGGGGACAGAGTGAGCACAGATACGCAGTATTTT. It is translated as CSARDGDRVSTDTQYF.

CDR3 in DNA: TGTGCCAGCTCGCCGGGACAGGACGACTATGGCTACACCTTC. The encoded protein is CASSPGQDDYGYTF. This chain joins TRBV28 and TRBJ1-2, with 8 nucleotides matching TRBD1. CDR3 size: 14 residues. V trimming: 8 bases; J trimming: 3 bases; junction bases outside the gene matches: 8. Germline V gene sequence: CDR1 MDHEN, CDR2 SYDVKM.

Turning to this clonotype: A read error may produce the germline difference seen at one junction end. The chain joins TRBV5-1 to TRBJ1-1, with 8 bases that match TRBD1. This CDR3 has 17 residues. Germline assignment: CDR1 SGHRS and CDR2 YFSETQ. CDR3 residues: CASSLDTGGMRGTEALF. CDR3 in DNA: TGCGCCAGCAGCTTGGATACAGGGGGGATGCGAGGCACTGAAGCTCTCTTT.

This clonotype showed up many times. The chain is built from TRBV2 and TRBJ2-3; TRBD1 is a possible D gene (5 bases). CDR1 is SNHLY and CDR2 is FYNNEI in the germline V gene. Trimming left V 4 bases short and J 3 bases short, with 8 bases between. The CDR3 consists of 13 residues. In nucleotides, the CDR3 is TGTGCCAGCAGTGTCCGACAGACAGATACGCAGTATTTT. This codes for CASSVRQTDTQYF.

This clonotype was seen at least ten times. The chain links TRBV24-1 to TRBJ2-7, with a possible D match to TRBD1 (6 bases). This CDR3 has 16 amino acids. V gave up 3 bases and J gave up 3 bases, with 17 bases separating them. Germline-derived CDR1 and CDR2 are KGHDR and SFDVKD. The CDR3 here is CATSDPTGSGYYEQYF. CDR3 nucleotides: TGTGCCACCAGTGATCCGACAGGCTCAGGCTACTACGAGCAGTACTTC.

In this sample, this clonotype turned up a few times. The chain couples TRBV9 to TRBJ2-3; 7 positions agree with TRBD2. The germline CDR1 and CDR2 sequences are SGDLS and YYNGEE. The CDR3 loop spans 13 amino acids. J gave up 2 bases and V 7 bases, and 4 bases lay outside the gene matches. The CDR3 DNA sequence: TGTGCCAGCCAGCGGGATCCCACAGATACGCAGTATTTT. It specifies CASQRDPTDTQYF. Based on the CDR3 plus reference TRBV9 and TRBJ2-3, the full variable domain is DSGVTQTPKHLITATGQRVTLRCSPRSGDLSVYWYQQSLDQGLQFLIQYYNGEERAKGNILERFSAQQFPDLHSELNLSSLELGDSALYFCASQRDPTDTQYFGPGTRLTVL.

The chain couples TRBV7-8 to TRBJ2-7; 7 positions agree with TRBD1. Losses at the gene ends were 5 bases for V and 7 bases for J; bases not matched to a gene: 11. Germline V gives CDR1 SGHVS, CDR2 FQNEAQ. CDR3 length equals 14 residues. The CDR3 protein is CASSLTGVSGEQYF. In DNA, the CDR3 is TGTGCCAGCAGCCTCACAGGGGTATCCGGGGAGCAGTACTTC.

Many counts were recorded for this clonotype. This chain uses TRBV30 with TRBJ2-5; D gene ambiguous. Germline V CDR1 and CDR2: GTSNPN, SVGIG (reference sequence). The CDR3 is 13 residues long. Between the trimmed V and J ends, which lost 0 bases and 5 bases, there was a span of 10 bases. CDR3 sequence (DNA): TGTGCCTGGAGTGTCCGATTGGGGGAGACCCAGTACTTC. Encoded protein: CAWSVRLGETQYF.

This chain connects TRBV11-2 to TRBJ2-4, with 10 bases identical to TRBD1. J lost 8 bases, V lost 5 bases, and 6 bases had no gene match. The CDR3 runs to 14 residues. Germline V lookup: CDR1 SGHAT, CDR2 FQNNGV. The CDR3: CASSMDRGFDIQYF. The CDR3 region has the DNA TGTGCCAGCAGCATGGACAGGGGGTTTGACATTCAGTACTTC. Combining the CDR3 with reference TRBV11-2 and TRBJ2-4 gives the whole variable domain EAGVAQSPRYKIIEKRQSVAFWCNPISGHATLYWYQQILGQGPKLLIQFQNNGVVDDSQLPKDRFSAERLKGVDSTLKIQPAKLEDSAVYLCASSMDRGFDIQYFGAGTRLSVL.

This clonotype showed up many times. This rearrangement joins TRBV11-2 to TRBJ1-5, with D tentatively TRBD1 (5 bases). Germline V gene data show CDR1 as SGHAT and CDR2 as FQNNGV. V shed 0 bases and J shed 3 bases, with 15 bases lying between them. The CDR3 contains 17 residues. The CDR3 nucleotides read TGTGCCAGCAGCTTAGATGTTCCCGGCAGGGTCAATCAGCCCCAGCATTTT. Its protein product is CASSLDVPGRVNQPQHF.

V gene TRBV13 combines with J gene TRBJ2-1, with 8 bases identical to TRBD2. The V and J ends lost 2 bases and 8 bases, in that order; junction bases with no gene match: 8. From germline, CDR1 is PRHDT and CDR2 FYEKMQ (reference sequence). The CDR3 covers 15 residues. Here the CDR3 DNA reads TGTGCCAGCAGCTTAAGTCGCGGGAGGATAGATGAGCAGTTCTTC. It yields the protein CASSLSRGRIDEQFF.

This clonotype was detected ten times or more. The V and J genes are TRBV7-9 and TRBJ2-7, with 12 positions matching TRBD2. The CDR3 runs 14 residues. The germline V gene encodes CDR1 SEHNR and CDR2 FQNEAQ (reference sequence). V shed 4 bases and J 6 bases; nucleotides not matched to a gene: 4. CDR3 sequence (DNA): TGTGCCAGCAGCTCCGGGACTAGCGGGCTCGAGCAGTACTTC. Protein: CASSSGTSGLEQYF.

V gene TRBV19 combines with J gene TRBJ1-6; the match to TRBD1 covers 7 bases. V shed 3 bases and J 10 bases; nucleotides not matched to a gene: 12. This CDR3 has 16 residues. Germline V gene data show CDR1 as LNHDA and CDR2 as SQIVND (reference sequence). This CDR3 reads CASSMAQGKGGSPLHF. The CDR3 DNA reads as TGTGCCAGTAGTATGGCACAGGGGAAGGGGGGATCACCCCTCCACTTT.

This clonotype was seen a handful of times. The junction shows a germline mismatch at one end, possibly a read error. The chain couples TRBV20-1 to TRBJ2-7; TRBD2 is a possible D gene (7 bases). Per germline, CDR1 DFQATT and CDR2 SNEGSKA (reference sequence). There are 17 residues in the CDR3. The CDR3 loop is CSAGGSRLAGRSYGQYF. In DNA form, the CDR3 reads TGCAGTGCTGGGGGCTCTCGATTAGCGGGCAGATCCTACGGGCAGTACTTC.

This clonotype was seen many times. Here the CDR3 DNA reads TGTGCCACCAGTGATCCGACTAGCGGGAGGACGACAGATACGCAGTATTTT. Translated: CATSDPTSGRTTDTQYF. The chain employs TRBV24-1 and TRBJ2-3; 13 bases align to TRBD2. Germline V lookup: CDR1 KGHDR, CDR2 SFDVKD. V lost 3 bases and J lost 3; bases outside the gene matches: 5. The CDR3 sequence is 17 residues long.

V gene TRBV28 combines with J gene TRBJ2-2; D is uncertain. Trimming stripped 1 base from V and 6 bases from J, with 15 bases between. Germline V gives CDR1 MDHEN, CDR2 SYDVKM. CDR3 length equals 16 residues. CDR3 nucleotide sequence: TGTGCCAGCAGTTTATTTGGGCGTTTGGCTGCCGGGGAGCTGTTTTTT. Amino acid sequence: CASSLFGRLAAGELFF. Combining the CDR3 with reference TRBV28 and TRBJ2-2 gives the whole variable domain DVKVTQSSRYLVKRTGEKVFLECVQDMDHENMFWYRQDPGLGLRLIYFSYDVKMKEKGDIPEGYSVSREKKERFSLILESASTNQTSMYLCASSLFGRLAAGELFFGEGSRLTVL.

This clonotype was counted ten times or more. The rearrangement links TRBV11-3 to TRBJ2-3, with D maybe TRBD2 (5 bases). This CDR3 is 16 amino acids long. Trimming removed 1 base from V and 0 bases from J, with 11 bases in between. The germline V gene encodes CDR1 SGHNT and CDR2 YENEEA. CDR3 region: CASSLGKRTSTDTQYF. CDR3 nucleotide sequence: TGTGCCAGCAGCTTAGGGAAGCGGACTAGCACAGATACGCAGTATTTT.

The genes are TRBV28 and TRBJ2-3; tentative D call: TRBD2 (7 bases). The V gene lost 2 bases and the J gene lost 0 bases, with 15 bases spanning the gap. There are 17 residues in the CDR3. CDR1 is MDHEN and CDR2 is SYDVKM in the germline V gene. CDR3 amino acids: CASSLPGASGSTDTQYF. The CDR3 DNA reads TGTGCCAGCAGTTTACCGGGGGCTAGCGGTAGCACAGATACGCAGTATTTT.